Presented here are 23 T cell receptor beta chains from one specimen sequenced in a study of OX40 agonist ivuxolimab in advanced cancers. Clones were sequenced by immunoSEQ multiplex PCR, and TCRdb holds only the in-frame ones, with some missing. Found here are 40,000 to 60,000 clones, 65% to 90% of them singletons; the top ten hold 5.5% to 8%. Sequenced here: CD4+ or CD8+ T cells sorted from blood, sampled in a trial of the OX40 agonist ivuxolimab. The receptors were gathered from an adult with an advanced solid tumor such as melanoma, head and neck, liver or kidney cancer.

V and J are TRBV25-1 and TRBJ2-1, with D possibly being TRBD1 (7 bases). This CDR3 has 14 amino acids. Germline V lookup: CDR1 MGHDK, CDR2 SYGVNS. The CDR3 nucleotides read TGTGCAACCAGGGGGGTGAGCTCCTACAATGAGCAGTTCTTC. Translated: CATRGVSSYNEQFF.

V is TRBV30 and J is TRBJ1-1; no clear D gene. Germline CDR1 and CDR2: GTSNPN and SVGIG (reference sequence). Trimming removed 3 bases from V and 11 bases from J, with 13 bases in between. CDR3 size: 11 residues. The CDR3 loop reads CAWSAQFLAFF. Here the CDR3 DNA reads TGTGCCTGGAGCGCCCAATTCTTGGCTTTCTTT.

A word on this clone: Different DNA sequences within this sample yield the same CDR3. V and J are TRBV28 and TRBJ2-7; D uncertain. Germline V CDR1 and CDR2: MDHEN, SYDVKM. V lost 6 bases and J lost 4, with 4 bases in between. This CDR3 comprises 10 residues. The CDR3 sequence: CASSRYEQYF. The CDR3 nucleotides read TGTGCCAGCAGCCGTTACGAGCAGTACTTC.

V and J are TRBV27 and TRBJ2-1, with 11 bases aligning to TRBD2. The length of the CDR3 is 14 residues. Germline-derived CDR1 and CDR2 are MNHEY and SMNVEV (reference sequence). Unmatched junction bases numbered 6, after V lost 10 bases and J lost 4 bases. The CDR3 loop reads CATHTSGGYNEQFF. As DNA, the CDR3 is TGTGCCACCCACACTAGCGGGGGTTACAATGAGCAGTTCTTC.

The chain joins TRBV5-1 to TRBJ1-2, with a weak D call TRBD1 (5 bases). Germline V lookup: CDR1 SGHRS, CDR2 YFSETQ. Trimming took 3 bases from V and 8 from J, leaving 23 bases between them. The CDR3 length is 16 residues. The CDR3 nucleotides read TGCGCCAGCAGCTACGAAGGGGCAGGGCGCCCTGGAGGCTACACCTTC. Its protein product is CASSYEGAGRPGGYTF.

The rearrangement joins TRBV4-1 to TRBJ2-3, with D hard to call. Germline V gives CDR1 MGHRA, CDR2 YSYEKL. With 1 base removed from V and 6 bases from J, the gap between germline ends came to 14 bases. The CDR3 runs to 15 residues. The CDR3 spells CASSQGSGTGDTQYF. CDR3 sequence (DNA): TGCGCCAGCAGCCAAGGCAGTGGAACCGGGGATACGCAGTATTTT.

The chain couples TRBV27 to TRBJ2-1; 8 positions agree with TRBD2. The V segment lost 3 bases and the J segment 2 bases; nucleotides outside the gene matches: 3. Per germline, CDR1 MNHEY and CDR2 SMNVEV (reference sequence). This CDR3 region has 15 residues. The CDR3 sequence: CASSFTSGTYNEQFF. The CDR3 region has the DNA TGTGCCAGCAGTTTTACTAGCGGAACCTACAATGAGCAGTTCTTC.

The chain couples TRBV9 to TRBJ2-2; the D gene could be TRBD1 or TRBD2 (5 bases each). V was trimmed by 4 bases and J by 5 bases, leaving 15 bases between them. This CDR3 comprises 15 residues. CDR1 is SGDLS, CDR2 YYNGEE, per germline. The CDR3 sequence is CASSPGTASTGELFF. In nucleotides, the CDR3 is TGTGCCAGCAGCCCGGGGACGGCGAGTACCGGGGAGCTGTTTTTT.

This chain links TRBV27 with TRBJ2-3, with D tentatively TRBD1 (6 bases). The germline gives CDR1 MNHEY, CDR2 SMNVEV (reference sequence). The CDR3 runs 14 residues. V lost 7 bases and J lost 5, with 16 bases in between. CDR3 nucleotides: TGTGCCAGCACCGAGGACAGCAACTTAGATACGCAGTATTTT. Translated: CASTEDSNLDTQYF.

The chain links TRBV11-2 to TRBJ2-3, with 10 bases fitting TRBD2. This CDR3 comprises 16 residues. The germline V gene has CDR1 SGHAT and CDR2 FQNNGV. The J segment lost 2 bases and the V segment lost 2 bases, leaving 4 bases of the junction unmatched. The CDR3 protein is CASSLTLAGVTDTQYF. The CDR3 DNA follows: TGTGCCAGCAGCTTAACCCTAGCGGGGGTCACAGATACGCAGTATTTT.

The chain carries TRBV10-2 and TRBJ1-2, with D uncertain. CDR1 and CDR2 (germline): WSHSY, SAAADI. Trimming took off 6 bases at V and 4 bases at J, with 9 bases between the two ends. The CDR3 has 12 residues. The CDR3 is CASSENFYGYTF. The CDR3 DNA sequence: TGCGCCAGCAGCGAGAACTTCTATGGCTACACCTTC.

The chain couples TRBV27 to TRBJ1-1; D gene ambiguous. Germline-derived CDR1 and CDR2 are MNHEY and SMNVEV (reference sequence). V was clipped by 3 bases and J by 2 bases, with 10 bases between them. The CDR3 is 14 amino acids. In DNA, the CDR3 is TGTGCCAGCAGTTTTGGCCAGCCAAACACTGAAGCTTTCTTT. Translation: CASSFGQPNTEAFF.

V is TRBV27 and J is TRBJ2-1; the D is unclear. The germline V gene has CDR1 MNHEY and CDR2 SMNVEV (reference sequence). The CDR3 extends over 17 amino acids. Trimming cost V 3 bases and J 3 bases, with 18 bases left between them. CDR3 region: CASSLVLSGVGYNEQFF. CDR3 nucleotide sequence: TGTGCCAGCAGTTTGGTTTTAAGTGGTGTAGGCTACAATGAGCAGTTCTTC.

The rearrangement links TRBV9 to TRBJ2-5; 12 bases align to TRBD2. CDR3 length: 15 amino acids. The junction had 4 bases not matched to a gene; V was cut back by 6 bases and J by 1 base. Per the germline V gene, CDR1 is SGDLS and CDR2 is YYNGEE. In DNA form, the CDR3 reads TGTGCCAGCACTCGACTAGCGGGGGTCCAAGAGACCCAGTACTTC. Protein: CASTRLAGVQETQYF. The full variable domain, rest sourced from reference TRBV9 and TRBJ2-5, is DSGVTQTPKHLITATGQRVTLRCSPRSGDLSVYWYQQSLDQGLQFLIQYYNGEERAKGNILERFSAQQFPDLHSELNLSSLELGDSALYFCASTRLAGVQETQYFGPGTRLLVL.

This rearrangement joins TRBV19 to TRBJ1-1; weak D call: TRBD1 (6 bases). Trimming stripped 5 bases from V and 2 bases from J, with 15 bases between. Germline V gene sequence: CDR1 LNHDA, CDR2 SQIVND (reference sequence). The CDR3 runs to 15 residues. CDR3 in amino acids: CASSPSGAPNTEAFF. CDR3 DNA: TGTGCCAGTAGTCCTTCAGGGGCCCCCAACACTGAAGCTTTCTTT. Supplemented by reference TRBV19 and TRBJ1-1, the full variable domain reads DGGITQSPKYLFRKEGQNVTLSCEQNLNHDAMYWYRQDPGQGLRLIYYSQIVNDFQKGDIAEGYSVSREKKESFPLTVTSAQKNPTAFYLCASSPSGAPNTEAFFGQGTRLTVV.

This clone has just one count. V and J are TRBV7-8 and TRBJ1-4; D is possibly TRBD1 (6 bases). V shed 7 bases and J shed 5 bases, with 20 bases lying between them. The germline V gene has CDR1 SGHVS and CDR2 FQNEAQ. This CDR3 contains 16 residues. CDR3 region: CASTLGGGALNEKLFF. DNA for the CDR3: TGTGCCAGCACCCTCGGCGGGGGCGCGTTGAATGAAAAACTGTTTTTT.

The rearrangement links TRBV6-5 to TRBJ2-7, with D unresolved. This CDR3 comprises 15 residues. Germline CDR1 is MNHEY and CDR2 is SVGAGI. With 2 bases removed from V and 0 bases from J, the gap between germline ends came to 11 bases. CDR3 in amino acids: CASSYARVASYEQYF. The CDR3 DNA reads TGTGCCAGCAGTTACGCGCGCGTAGCCTCCTACGAGCAGTACTTC.

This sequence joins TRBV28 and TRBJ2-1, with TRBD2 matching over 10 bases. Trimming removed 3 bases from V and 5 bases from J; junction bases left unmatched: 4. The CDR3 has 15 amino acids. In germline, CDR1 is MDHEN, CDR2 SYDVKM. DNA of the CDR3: TGTGCCAGCAGTTTTTTAACTAGCGGGGACAATGAGCAGTTCTTC. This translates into CASSFLTSGDNEQFF.

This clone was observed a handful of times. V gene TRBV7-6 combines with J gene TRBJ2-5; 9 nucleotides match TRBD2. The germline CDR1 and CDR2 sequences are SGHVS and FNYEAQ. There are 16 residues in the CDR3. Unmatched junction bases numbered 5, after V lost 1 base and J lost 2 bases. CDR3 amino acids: CASSLVAGGPQETQYF. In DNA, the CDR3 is TGTGCCAGCAGCTTAGTCGCGGGAGGGCCGCAAGAGACCCAGTACTTC.

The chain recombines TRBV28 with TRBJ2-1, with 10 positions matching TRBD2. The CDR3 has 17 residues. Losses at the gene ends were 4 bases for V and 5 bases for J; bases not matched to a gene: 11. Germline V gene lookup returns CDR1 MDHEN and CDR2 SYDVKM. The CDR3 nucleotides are TGTGCCAGCAGTTCCCCCCGGACTAGCGGCGAAAACAATGAGCAGTTCTTC. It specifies CASSSPRTSGENNEQFF. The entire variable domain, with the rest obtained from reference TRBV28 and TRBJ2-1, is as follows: DVKVTQSSRYLVKRTGEKVFLECVQDMDHENMFWYRQDPGLGLRLIYFSYDVKMKEKGDIPEGYSVSREKKERFSLILESASTNQTSMYLCASSSPRTSGENNEQFFGPGTRLTVL.

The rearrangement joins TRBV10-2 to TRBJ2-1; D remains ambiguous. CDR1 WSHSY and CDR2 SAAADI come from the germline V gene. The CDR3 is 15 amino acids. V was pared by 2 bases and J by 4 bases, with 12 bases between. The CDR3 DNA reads TGCGCCAGCAGTGAGCCGCTGGAGACATACAATGAGCAGTTCTTC. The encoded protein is CASSEPLETYNEQFF.

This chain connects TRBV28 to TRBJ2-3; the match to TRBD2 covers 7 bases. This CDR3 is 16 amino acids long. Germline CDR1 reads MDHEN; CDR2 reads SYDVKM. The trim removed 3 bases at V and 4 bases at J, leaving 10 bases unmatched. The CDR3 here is CASSFEFAGVADTQYF. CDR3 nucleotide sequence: TGTGCCAGCAGTTTTGAATTCGCGGGAGTGGCAGATACGCAGTATTTT.

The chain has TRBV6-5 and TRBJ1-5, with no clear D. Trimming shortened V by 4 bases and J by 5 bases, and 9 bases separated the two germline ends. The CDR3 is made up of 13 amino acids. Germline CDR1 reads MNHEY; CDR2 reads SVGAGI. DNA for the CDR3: TGTGCCAGCAGTTCTCAGTATCATCAGCCCCAGCATTTT. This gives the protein CASSSQYHQPQHF.